Below, 20 T cell receptor beta chains from the same sample are listed, as sequenced in a study of T cell responses to AZD1222 COVID-19 vaccine. Method: immunoSEQ multiplex PCR; TCRdb's copy keeps in-frame clones and lacks some. This table has around 180,000 clones, 75% to 90% appearing once. Sequenced material: peripheral blood, taken on day 0 of MenACWY control vaccination. The receptors were sampled from an adult in good health.

V is TRBV5-1 and J is TRBJ1-4; D gene uncertain. Between the trimmed V and J ends, which lost 4 bases and 1 base, there was a span of 11 bases. Per the germline V gene, CDR1 is SGHRS and CDR2 is YFSETQ. The CDR3 has 15 residues. CDR3 sequence reads: CASSPALLTNEKLFF. The CDR3 DNA reads TGCGCCAGCAGCCCGGCCCTTTTAACTAATGAAAAACTGTTTTTT.

This clone was counted between two and nine times. The V call is TRBV9, the J call TRBJ1-2; no definite D call. V was shortened by 6 bases and J by 3 bases, with 12 bases between the two germline ends. The germline gives CDR1 SGDLS, CDR2 YYNGEE. The length of the CDR3 is 13 residues. DNA for the CDR3: TGTGCCAGCACCCTGGGGTCCGACTATGGCTACACCTTC. Translating it yields CASTLGSDYGYTF.

The chain couples TRBV30 to TRBJ2-7; possibly TRBD1 or TRBD2 for D (6 bases each). Germline assignment: CDR1 GTSNPN and CDR2 SVGIG (reference sequence). The CDR3 is made up of 14 amino acids. V shed 0 bases and J shed 4 bases, with 13 bases lying between them. The CDR3 loop reads CAWSVRGPDYEQYF. CDR3 DNA sequence: TGTGCCTGGAGTGTACGGGGGCCAGATTACGAGCAGTACTTC. The complete variable domain, with remaining parts taken from reference TRBV30 and TRBJ2-7, reads SQTIHQWPATLVQPVGSPLSLECTVEGTSNPNLYWYRQAAGRGLQLLFYSVGIGQISSEVPQNLSASRPQDRQFILSSKKLLLSDSGFYLCAWSVRGPDYEQYFGPGTRLTVT.

This clone was observed a single time. This chain joins TRBV15 and TRBJ1-5, with no clear D. Germline CDR1 and CDR2: LNHNV and YYDKDF (reference sequence). V lost 8 bases, J lost 0 bases, and 20 bases lay in between. The CDR3 runs to 17 residues. CDR3 protein: CATQSGDSGYSNQPQHF. CDR3 coding DNA: TGTGCCACCCAGTCAGGCGATTCGGGGTATAGCAATCAGCCCCAGCATTTT.

The gene calls are TRBV29-1 and TRBJ1-4, with D tentatively TRBD1 (5 bases). The CDR3 covers 14 residues. Germline CDR1 SQVTM, CDR2 ANQGSEA. V was shortened by 4 bases and J by 1 base, with 10 bases between the two germline ends. The chain's CDR3 is CSVAGLGTNEKLFF. In DNA, the CDR3 is TGCAGCGTTGCGGGGCTCGGAACTAATGAAAAACTGTTTTTT.

The chain recombines TRBV11-1 with TRBJ2-5; 7 nucleotides line up with TRBD1. Germline V gene sequence: CDR1 SGHAT, CDR2 FQDESV (reference sequence). The ends lost 8 bases at V and 3 bases at J; junction bases unmatched: 9. The CDR3 is 14 amino acids. The CDR3 nucleotides are TGTGCCAGCTCTCGCCCGGGACAGAAAGAGACCCAGTACTTC. Translating gives CASSRPGQKETQYF.

The rearrangement uses TRBV18 and TRBJ2-3; no definite D call. Trimming cost V 5 bases and J 6 bases, with 12 bases left between them. Germline V gene sequence: CDR1 KGHSH, CDR2 LQKENI. This CDR3 spans 13 amino acids. CDR3 in amino acids: CASSSSVKDTQYF. In DNA, the CDR3 is TGTGCCAGCTCATCCTCTGTTAAGGATACGCAGTATTTT. The full variable domain, in which reference TRBV18 and TRBJ2-3 provide the parts outside the CDR3, is NAGVMQNPRHLVRRRGQEARLRCSPMKGHSHVYWYRQLPEEGLKFMVYLQKENIIDESGMPKERFSAEFPKEGPSILRIQQVVRGDSAAYFCASSSSVKDTQYFGPGTRLTVL.

The V and J genes are TRBV30 and TRBJ1-1; TRBD1 is a possible D gene (5 bases). The V and J ends lost 5 bases and 5 bases respectively, with 12 bases between them. The CDR3 is 12 amino acids. CDR1 GTSNPN and CDR2 SVGIG come from the germline V gene (reference sequence). CDR3 nucleotides: TGTGCCTGGGATGGGGGGGGTACTGAAGCTTTCTTT. Its protein product is CAWDGGGTEAFF.

The chain links TRBV20-1 to TRBJ2-4; perhaps TRBD2 as D (6 bases). The germline V gene has CDR1 DFQATT and CDR2 SNEGSKA (reference sequence). V lost 7 bases and J lost 6, with 10 bases in between. The CDR3 has 11 residues. The CDR3 protein is CSGPGGNIQYF. For the CDR3, the DNA is TGCAGTGGGCCCGGGGGAAACATTCAGTACTTC.

The V call is TRBV5-1, the J call TRBJ1-1; D may be TRBD1 (5 bases). V was clipped by 5 bases and J by 2 bases, with 10 bases between them. This CDR3 comprises 13 residues. Germline loops: CDR1 SGHRS, CDR2 YFSETQ. CDR3: CASRWDLNTEAFF. CDR3 nucleotides: TGCGCCAGCAGATGGGACTTAAACACTGAAGCTTTCTTT. Full variable domain (rest looked up from reference TRBV5-1 and TRBJ1-1): KAGVTQTPRYLIKTRGQQVTLSCSPISGHRSVSWYQQTPGQGLQFLFEYFSETQRNKGNFPGRFSGRQFSNSRSEMNVSTLELGDSALYLCASRWDLNTEAFFGQGTRLTVV.

V and J are TRBV28 and TRBJ1-4; no clear D. The CDR3 extends over 14 amino acids. Germline CDR1 reads MDHEN; CDR2 reads SYDVKM. Trimming removed 7 bases from V and 4 bases from J, with 13 bases in between. The CDR3: CASNQYTDNEKLFF. In DNA form, the CDR3 reads TGTGCCAGCAATCAATACACGGATAATGAAAAACTGTTTTTT.

The chain is built from TRBV2 and TRBJ2-2, with 7 positions matching TRBD1. The CDR3 spans 15 residues. Germline loops: CDR1 SNHLY, CDR2 FYNNEI. With 1 base clipped from V and 7 bases from J, the junction kept 6 bases outside the gene matches. The CDR3 here is CASSEGQGVHGELFF. The CDR3 bases are TGTGCCAGCAGTGAAGGACAGGGTGTGCACGGGGAGCTGTTTTTT.

This clone was counted once. The chain links TRBV27 to TRBJ1-2; no definite D call. The CDR3 sequence is 14 residues long. The V end was cut by 10 bases, the J end by 6 bases, with 21 bases between. Germline V lookup: CDR1 MNHEY, CDR2 SMNVEV (reference sequence). The CDR3 loop is CATKPGLSPDGYTF. CDR3 sequence (DNA): TGTGCCACCAAACCTGGGCTCAGCCCCGATGGCTACACCTTC.

The chain links TRBV2 to TRBJ2-5; D remains unclear. Germline V lookup: CDR1 SNHLY, CDR2 FYNNEI. The CDR3 consists of 11 residues. The germline V and J ends were trimmed by 4 bases and 4 bases, with 4 bases remaining between them. CDR3: CASSVRETQYF. CDR3 nucleotide sequence: TGTGCCAGCAGTGTAAGAGAGACCCAGTACTTC.

V is TRBV30 and J is TRBJ2-1; 14 bases map to TRBD2. Germline assignment: CDR1 GTSNPN and CDR2 SVGIG (reference sequence). The CDR3 sequence is 16 residues long. V lost 1 base, J lost 8 bases, and 7 bases stayed unmatched. The chain's CDR3 is CAWSAGTSGSYHEQFF. The CDR3 bases are TGTGCCTGGAGTGCCGGGACTAGCGGGAGTTACCATGAGCAGTTCTTC.

This clone was detected only once. The chain has TRBV6-5 and TRBJ2-5; 7 positions match TRBD2. The CDR3 covers 12 residues. With V trimmed by 8 bases and J by 4 bases, 4 bases remained unmatched. Germline-derived CDR1 and CDR2 are MNHEY and SVGAGI. The CDR3 coding sequence is TGTGCCAGCTATACGGGGGGAGAGACCCAGTACTTC. Translating it yields CASYTGGETQYF.

The CDR3 sequence is CASNSGVRTEAFF. The CDR3 DNA reads as TGTGCCAGCAACTCAGGGGTTAGAACTGAAGCTTTCTTT. The chain combines TRBV7-2 with TRBJ1-1; maybe TRBD1 (6 bases). Germline CDR1 SGHTA, CDR2 FQGNSA. V lost 7 bases and J 5 bases, leaving 14 bases between the germline ends. This CDR3 is built from 13 residues.

V usage is TRBV3-1 (or the pseudogene TRBV3-2) and J usage is TRBJ1-6; D is unclear. The V gene's germline CDR1 is LGHDT and CDR2 YNNKEL (reference sequence). This CDR3 comprises 12 residues. With 5 bases removed from V and 9 bases from J, the gap between germline ends came to 8 bases. This CDR3 is CASSYAVSPLHF. The CDR3 bases are TGTGCCAGCAGCTACGCGGTTTCACCCCTCCACTTT.

This clone came up once. This chain joins TRBV19 and TRBJ2-7, with D uncertain. Per the germline V gene, CDR1 is LNHDA and CDR2 is SQIVND (reference sequence). The CDR3 extends over 15 amino acids. V was clipped by 2 bases and J by 2 bases, with 13 bases between them. The CDR3 DNA reads TGTGCCAGTAGTATACTCCCCGGCAAGACCTACGAGCAGTACTTC. This sequence encodes CASSILPGKTYEQYF.

The V call is TRBV11-1, the J call TRBJ1-4; D is possibly TRBD1 (5 bases). This CDR3 has 14 amino acids. Looked up from germline, CDR1 is SGHAT and CDR2 is FQDESV (reference sequence). Trimming pared 5 bases from V and 8 bases from J, leaving 15 bases between. The CDR3 region is CASSPQGMEEKLFF. The CDR3 nucleotides are TGTGCCAGCAGCCCTCAGGGTATGGAGGAAAAACTGTTTTTT.